These T cell receptor beta chains were read from a single sample in a study of T-cell memory formation after mild COVID-19. One entry per CDR3 protein, called by TCRdb with MiXCR from the 5' RACE reads. Here the sample spans about 280,000 distinct CDR3 sequences, 8% to 10% being singletons. The sequenced material came from PBMCs or a T cell subset sorted from them (not recorded which). These TCRs come from a man between 18 and 29 years old who had mild COVID-19 (a few samples of this study predate the infection). Cell type and time point are not known. The CDR3 runs from the conserved cysteine through the conserved F or W. D genes are given only for firm matches. For some rows the clone size is stated as once, few or many, or as a class when expanded; others skip it.

v_gene,abundance,d_gene,len,j_gene,CDR3aa,CDR3nt
TRBV20-1,few,.,14,TRBJ2-4,CSALPGTAKNIQYF,TGCAGTGCCCTCCCCGGGACAGCCAAAAACATTCAGTACTTC
TRBV2,few,.,15,TRBJ2-3,CASSDTGFRTDTQYF,TGTGCCAGCAGTGACACAGGGTTTCGCACAGATACGCAGTATTTT
TRBV28,.,.,12,TRBJ1-5,CASIQASQPQHF,TGTGCCAGCATCCAAGCTAGCCAGCCCCAGCATTTT
TRBV18,few,.,14,TRBJ1-2,CASSAGVGGHGYTF,TGTGCCAGCTCCGCGGGAGTGGGGGGTCATGGCTACACCTTC
TRBV18,.,.,17,TRBJ1-3,CASSPLPGLNVGNTIYF,TGTGCCAGCTCACCGCTACCGGGACTCAACGTGGGAAACACCATATATTTT
TRBV5-1,.,.,15,TRBJ2-7,CASSFLGDTSYEQYF,TGCGCCAGCAGCTTTTTAGGGGACACCTCCTACGAGCAGTACTTC
TRBV12-3/TRBV12-4,many,TRBD1,15,TRBJ2-2,CASSTPDRGTGELFF,TGTGCCAGCAGTACCCCGGACAGGGGCACCGGGGAGCTGTTTTTT
TRBV6-6,many,.,12,TRBJ1-1,CASAPQGTEAFF,TGTGCCAGCGCCCCCCAAGGCACTGAAGCTTTCTTT
TRBV10-3,.,TRBD1,15,TRBJ2-2,CAIGTDLTNTGELFF,TGTGCCATAGGGACAGATCTAACGAACACCGGGGAGCTGTTTTTT
TRBV20-1,.,.,12,TRBJ1-6,CSARGETSPLHF,TGCAGTGCTAGGGGGGAGACTTCACCCCTCCACTTT
TRBV6-6,.,TRBD1,12,TRBJ2-5,CASRRDRETQYF,TGTGCCAGCCGCCGGGACAGGGAGACCCAGTACTTC
TRBV20-1,.,TRBD2,15,TRBJ2-3,CSAWTSGGIRDTQYF,TGCAGTGCGTGGACTAGCGGGGGAATACGAGATACGCAGTATTTT
TRBV4-3,few,.,14,TRBJ2-3,CASSQALVTDTQYF,TGCGCCAGCAGCCAAGCCCTAGTCACAGATACGCAGTATTTT
TRBV19,many,.,12,TRBJ2-4,CASGGGLGIQYF,TGTGCCAGTGGAGGGGGGCTGGGCATTCAGTACTTC
TRBV12-3/TRBV12-4,.,TRBD2,15,TRBJ2-3,CASTPTSSSTDTQYF,TGTGCCAGCACCCCGACTAGCAGTAGCACAGATACGCAGTATTTT
TRBV5-1,.,TRBD1,15,TRBJ1-2,CASSWWTGDNYGYTF,TGCGCCAGCAGCTGGTGGACAGGGGACAACTATGGCTACACCTTC
TRBV2,.,.,13,TRBJ1-5,CASSRDTNQPQHF,TGTGCCAGCAGTCGGGACACAAATCAGCCCCAGCATTTT
TRBV5-4,many,.,14,TRBJ2-1,CASSLEPVNNEQFF,TGTGCCAGCAGCTTGGAGCCAGTCAACAATGAGCAGTTCTTC
TRBV7-9,many,.,14,TRBJ2-5,CASSHRGFQETQYF,TGTGCCAGCAGCCATAGGGGGTTCCAAGAGACCCAGTACTTC
TRBV25-1,.,.,14,TRBJ1-2,CASSGLGTSYGYTF,TGTGCCAGCAGCGGCCTAGGGACCTCCTATGGCTACACCTTC
TRBV4-2,.,TRBD1,15,TRBJ2-7,CASSQLQGQGDEQYF,TGTGCCAGCAGCCAACTTCAGGGACAGGGGGACGAGCAGTACTTC
TRBV5-1,.,.,15,TRBJ1-5,CASSLNGGNNQPQHF,TGCGCCAGCAGCTTGAACGGGGGAAATAATCAGCCCCAGCATTTT
TRBV5-5,few,.,16,TRBJ2-5,CASSLGGLRYRETQYF,TGTGCCAGCAGCTTGGGGGGTCTCCGGTACCGGGAGACCCAGTACTTC
TRBV25-1,.,.,16,TRBJ2-4,CASSASGARGKNIQYF,TGTGCCAGCAGTGCCTCCGGGGCAAGGGGCAAAAACATTCAGTACTTC
TRBV7-6,.,.,15,TRBJ2-5,CASSLASRGQETQYF,TGTGCCAGCAGCTTAGCTAGCCGGGGCCAAGAGACCCAGTACTTC
TRBV6-2/TRBV6-3,.,.,14,TRBJ2-4,CASSLRVAKNIQYF,TGTGCCAGCAGTTTACGGGTTGCCAAAAACATTCAGTACTTC
TRBV29-1,.,.,15,TRBJ2-1,CSVQDLPRGTNEQFF,TGCAGCGTTCAAGACCTCCCTCGGGGAACCAATGAGCAGTTCTTC
TRBV13,.,.,11,TRBJ1-4,CASSLGEKLFF,TGTGCCAGCAGCTTAGGCGAAAAACTGTTTTTT
TRBV5-1,.,.,15,TRBJ1-1,CASSGGTYMNTEAFF,TGCGCCAGCAGCGGCGGGACATACATGAACACTGAAGCTTTCTTT
TRBV11-2,.,TRBD2,15,TRBJ2-2,CASSSLADSTGELFF,TGTGCCAGCAGCTCCCTAGCGGATTCCACCGGGGAGCTGTTTTTT
TRBV5-6,.,TRBD2,15,TRBJ2-1,CASSILAGWVNEQFF,TGTGCCAGCAGCATATTAGCGGGGTGGGTGAATGAGCAGTTCTTC
TRBV10-3,many,.,12,TRBJ2-7,CAISGTVYEQYF,TGTGCCATCAGTGGGACAGTCTACGAGCAGTACTTC
TRBV4-2,many,.,14,TRBJ1-1,CASSQAGLNTEAFF,TGTGCCAGCAGCCAAGCAGGTCTCAACACTGAAGCTTTCTTT
TRBV7-2,many,TRBD1,14,TRBJ2-7,CASSSIDRGHEQYF,TGTGCCAGCAGCTCCATTGACAGGGGCCACGAGCAGTACTTC
TRBV6-1,.,.,16,TRBJ2-4,CASSAPGLRMENIQYF,TGTGCCAGCAGTGCTCCGGGCCTCCGGATGGAAAACATTCAGTACTTC
TRBV4-3,many,.,15,TRBJ2-1,CASSQDSSSYNEQFF,TGCGCCAGCAGCCAAGACTCAAGCTCCTACAATGAGCAGTTCTTC
TRBV6-5,few,TRBD1,16,TRBJ1-2,CASSYRDRGLGYGYTF,TGTGCCAGCAGTTACCGGGACAGGGGGTTAGGTTATGGCTACACCTTC
TRBV29-1,.,.,17,TRBJ1-2,CSVPVGRGRGNLYGYTF,TGCAGCGTGCCGGTAGGACGTGGACGGGGAAATCTCTATGGCTACACCTTC
TRBV27,few,.,14,TRBJ1-5,CASSFGGGHQPQHF,TGTGCCAGCAGTTTTGGAGGAGGGCATCAGCCCCAGCATTTT